The clone carrying this T cell receptor (beta chain) was found once. Germline V lookup: CDR1 SGHDT, CDR2 YYEEEE. The CDR3 has 14 residues. The V and J ends lost 1 base and 11 bases, in that order; junction bases with no gene match: 8. Sequencing was performed with immunoSEQ multiplex PCR; in TCRdb, only in-frame clones are kept and a portion is missing. This table has tens of thousands of clones, around 90% appearing once. This specimen comes from a study of blood T cell repertoires in COVID-19. The overall study: T cells, B-cell-depleted T cells, or PBMCs supplied cDNA or gDNA.

This sequence originates from a woman at least 80 years old with active or convalescent COVID-19. The source material was peripheral blood. The chain combines TRBV5-6 with TRBJ2-1, with TRBD1 matching 8 bases. The chain's CDR3 is CASSLRTGKGQQFF. The CDR3 DNA sequence: TGTGCCAGCAGCTTGAGGACAGGGAAGGGCCAGCAGTTCTTC.